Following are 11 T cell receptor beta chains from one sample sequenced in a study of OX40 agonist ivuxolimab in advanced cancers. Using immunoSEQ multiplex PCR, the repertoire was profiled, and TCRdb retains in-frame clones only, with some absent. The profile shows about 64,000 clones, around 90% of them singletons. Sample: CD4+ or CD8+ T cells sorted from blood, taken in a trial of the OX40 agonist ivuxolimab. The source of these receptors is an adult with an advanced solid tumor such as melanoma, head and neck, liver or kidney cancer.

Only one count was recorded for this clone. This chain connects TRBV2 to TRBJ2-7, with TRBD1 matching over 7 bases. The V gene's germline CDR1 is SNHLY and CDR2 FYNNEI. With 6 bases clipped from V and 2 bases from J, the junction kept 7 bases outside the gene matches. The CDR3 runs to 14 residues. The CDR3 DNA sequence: TGTGCCAGCAGCGATCAGGGGGTAGCCTACGAGCAGTACTTC. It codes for CASSDQGVAYEQYF.

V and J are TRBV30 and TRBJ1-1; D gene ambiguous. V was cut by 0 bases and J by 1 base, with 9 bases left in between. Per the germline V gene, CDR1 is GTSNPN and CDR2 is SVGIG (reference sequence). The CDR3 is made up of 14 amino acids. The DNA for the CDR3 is TGTGCCTGGAGTGTAAACAGAGCGAACACTGAAGCTTTCTTT. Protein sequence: CAWSVNRANTEAFF.

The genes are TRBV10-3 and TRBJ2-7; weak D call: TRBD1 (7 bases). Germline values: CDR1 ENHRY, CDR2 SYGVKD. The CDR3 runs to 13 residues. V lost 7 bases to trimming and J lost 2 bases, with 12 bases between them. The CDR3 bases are TGTGCCATCAACCAGGGGGGTACCTACGAGCAGTACTTC. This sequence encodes CAINQGGTYEQYF.

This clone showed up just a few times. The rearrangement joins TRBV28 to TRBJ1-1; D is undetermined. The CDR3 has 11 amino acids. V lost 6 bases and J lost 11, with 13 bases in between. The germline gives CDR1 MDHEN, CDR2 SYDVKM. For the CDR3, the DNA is TGTGCCAGCAGCTACCTCGGACGGGCTTTCTTT. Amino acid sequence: CASSYLGRAFF.

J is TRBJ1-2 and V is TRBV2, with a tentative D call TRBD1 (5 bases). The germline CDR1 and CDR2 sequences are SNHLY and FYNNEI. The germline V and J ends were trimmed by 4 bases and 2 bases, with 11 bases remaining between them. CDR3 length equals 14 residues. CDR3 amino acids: CASSGDSANYGYTF. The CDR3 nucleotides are TGTGCCAGCAGTGGCGACAGCGCCAACTATGGCTACACCTTC.

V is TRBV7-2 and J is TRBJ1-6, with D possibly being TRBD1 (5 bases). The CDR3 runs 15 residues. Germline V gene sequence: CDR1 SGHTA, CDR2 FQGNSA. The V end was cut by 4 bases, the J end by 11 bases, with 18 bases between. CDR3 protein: CASSWRTGEGAPLHF. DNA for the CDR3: TGTGCCAGCAGCTGGAGGACGGGGGAAGGGGCACCCCTCCACTTT.

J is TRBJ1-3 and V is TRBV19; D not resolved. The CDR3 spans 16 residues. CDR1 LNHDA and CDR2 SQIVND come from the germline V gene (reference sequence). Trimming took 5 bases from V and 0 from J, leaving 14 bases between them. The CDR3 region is CASSLRLMDSGNTIYF. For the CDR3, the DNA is TGTGCCAGTAGTTTACGACTGATGGACTCTGGAAACACCATATATTTT. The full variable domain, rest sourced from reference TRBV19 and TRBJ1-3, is DGGITQSPKYLFRKEGQNVTLSCEQNLNHDAMYWYRQDPGQGLRLIYYSQIVNDFQKGDIAEGYSVSREKKESFPLTVTSAQKNPTAFYLCASSLRLMDSGNTIYFGEGSWLTVV.

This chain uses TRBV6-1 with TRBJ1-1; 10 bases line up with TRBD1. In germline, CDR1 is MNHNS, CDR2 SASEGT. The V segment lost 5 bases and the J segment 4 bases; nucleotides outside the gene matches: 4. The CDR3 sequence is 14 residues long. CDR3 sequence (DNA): TGTGCCAGCAGTAGACAGGGGGCCGCCACTGAAGCTTTCTTT. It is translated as CASSRQGAATEAFF.

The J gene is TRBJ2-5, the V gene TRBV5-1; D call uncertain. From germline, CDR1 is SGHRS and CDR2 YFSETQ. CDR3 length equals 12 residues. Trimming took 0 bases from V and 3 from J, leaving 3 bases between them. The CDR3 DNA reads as TGCGCCAGCAGCTTGGGGGAAGAGACCCAGTACTTC. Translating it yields CASSLGEETQYF.

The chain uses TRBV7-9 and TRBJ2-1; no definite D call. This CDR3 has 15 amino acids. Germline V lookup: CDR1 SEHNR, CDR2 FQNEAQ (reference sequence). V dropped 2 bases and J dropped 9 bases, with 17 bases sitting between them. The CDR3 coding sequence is TGTGCCAGCAGCTTACCAGGCCCTCCCGTCGGTGAGCAGTTCTTC. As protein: CASSLPGPPVGEQFF.

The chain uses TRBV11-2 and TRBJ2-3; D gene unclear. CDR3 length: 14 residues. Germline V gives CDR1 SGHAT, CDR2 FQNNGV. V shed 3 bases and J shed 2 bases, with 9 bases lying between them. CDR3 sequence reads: CASSLLPVTDTQYF. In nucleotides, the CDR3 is TGTGCCAGCAGCTTGCTCCCCGTCACAGATACGCAGTATTTT.